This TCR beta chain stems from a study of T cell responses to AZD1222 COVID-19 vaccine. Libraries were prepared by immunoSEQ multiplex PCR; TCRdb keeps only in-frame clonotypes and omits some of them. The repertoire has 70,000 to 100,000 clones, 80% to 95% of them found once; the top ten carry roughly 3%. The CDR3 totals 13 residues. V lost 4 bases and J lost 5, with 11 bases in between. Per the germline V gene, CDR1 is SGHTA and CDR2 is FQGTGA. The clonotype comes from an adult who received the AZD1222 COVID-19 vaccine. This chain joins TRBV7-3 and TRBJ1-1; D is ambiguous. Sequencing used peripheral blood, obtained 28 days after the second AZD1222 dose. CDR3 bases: TGTGCCAGCAGCTCAATAGGAGGGACTGAAGCTTTCTTT. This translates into CASSSIGGTEAFF.